This T cell receptor (beta chain) was retrieved from a study of T cell clonality in common variable immunodeficiency. Assay used: immunoSEQ multiplex PCR; TCRdb lists only in-frame clones, some missing. In total the sample includes around 21,000 clones, none of them seen once. Regarding this clone: No antigen is known for it. The read terminates 3 residues ahead of where the CDR3 ends, so the germline J gene completes it.

Study-level findings and limits: In common variable immunodeficiency, TCR beta chains reportedly carried fewer deletions and N-nucleotide insertions.

Deletions cut 4 bases from V and 7 bases from J, with 9 bases between. The germline gives CDR1 SGHTA, CDR2 FQGNSA. CDR3 length: 12 residues. This TCR derives from a human donor with common variable immunodeficiency. The chain employs TRBV7-2 and TRBJ2-3; the D is unclear. Material: peripheral blood mononuclear cells. The DNA read from the CDR3 is TGTGCCAGCAGCTACTACACGAATACG. This sequence encodes CASSYYTNT. In full, the CDR3 reads CASSYYTNTQYF.